Listed here is a single T cell receptor (beta chain). V lost 3 bases to trimming and J lost 3 bases; unmatched junction nucleotides: 9. This CDR3 has 16 amino acids. Per germline, CDR1 SGHTA and CDR2 FQGNSA. This sample stems from a study of PD-L1 blockade in urothelial cancer. The time point denotes: peripheral blood 6 weeks after treatment start. Using immunoSEQ multiplex PCR, the repertoire was profiled, and TCRdb retains in-frame clones only, with some absent. The table lists some 110,000 clones, 80% to 95% of them singletons. The genes are TRBV7-2 and TRBJ2-3; 7 bases fit TRBD1. This TCR was recovered from a man in his 60s with urothelial cancer. The sample here was PBMCs, taken around atezolizumab (anti-PD-L1) treatment. Written as DNA, the CDR3 is TGTGCCAGCAGCTTGAGGAGACAGGGATGGACAGATACGCAGTATTTT. Translating it yields CASSLRRQGWTDTQYF.